Shown below are 21 T cell receptor beta chains from a single sample sequenced in a study of blood T cell repertoires in COVID-19. Sequencing used immunoSEQ multiplex PCR; TCRdb keeps in-frame clones, though not all of them. This table has approximately 240,000 clones, nearly 90% appearing once. Specimen: peripheral blood. The source is a woman between 35 and 50 years old who had recovered from COVID-19.

The V call is TRBV27, the J call TRBJ1-2; TRBD1 is a possible D gene (5 bases). V lost 6 bases, J lost 0 bases, and 11 bases lay in between. This CDR3 is built from 14 residues. The germline V gene encodes CDR1 MNHEY and CDR2 SMNVEV (reference sequence). DNA for the CDR3: TGTGCCAGCAGCCTAGACAGAGCTAACTATGGCTACACCTTC. Translated: CASSLDRANYGYTF.

The chain links TRBV10-3 to TRBJ2-7, with TRBD1 identical over 8 bases. This CDR3 has 13 amino acids. V dropped 9 bases and J dropped 2; count of bases not matched to a gene: 6. The germline V gene has CDR1 ENHRY and CDR2 SYGVKD. For the CDR3, the DNA is TGTGCCATAAAACAGGGGGAGACCTACGAGCAGTACTTC. As protein: CAIKQGETYEQYF.

This CDR3 is CASTPGQSYEQYF. CDR3 nucleotides: TGTGCCAGCACCCCAGGACAGTCCTACGAGCAGTACTTC. The chain combines TRBV5-8 with TRBJ2-7, with a tentative D call TRBD1 (6 bases). CDR1 and CDR2 (germline): SGHTS, YDEGEE. This CDR3 has 13 amino acids. Trimming removed 6 bases from V and 1 base from J, with 11 bases in between.

The J gene is TRBJ2-7, the V gene TRBV5-6, with D unresolved. Trimming stripped 0 bases from V and 2 bases from J, with 15 bases between. The CDR3 is made up of 16 amino acids. CDR1 and CDR2 (germline): SGHDT, YYEEEE. CDR3 sequence reads: CASSLAGSGLAYEQYF. CDR3 coding DNA: TGTGCCAGCAGCTTGGCCGGTTCGGGTCTCGCCTACGAGCAGTACTTC.

The chain uses TRBV24-1 and TRBJ2-3; D gene unclear. Trimming stripped 5 bases from V and 4 bases from J, with 24 bases between. The length of the CDR3 is 18 residues. Germline assignment: CDR1 KGHDR and CDR2 SFDVKD. Written as DNA, the CDR3 is TGTGCCACCAGTGTAGGAAGAGGAACACTCGGGTGGGCAGATACGCAGTATTTT. Encoded protein: CATSVGRGTLGWADTQYF.

The chain employs TRBV7-9 and TRBJ2-2; TRBD2 agrees at 9 bases. V dropped 2 bases and J dropped 2; count of bases not matched to a gene: 3. This CDR3 comprises 16 residues. Germline V CDR1 and CDR2: SEHNR, FQNEAQ (reference sequence). The CDR3 sequence: CASSLPLAGNTGELFF. The CDR3 region has the DNA TGTGCCAGCAGCTTACCTCTAGCGGGAAACACCGGGGAGCTGTTTTTT.

V is TRBV6-2 or TRBV6-3 and J is TRBJ2-3, with TRBD2 matching over 7 bases. The CDR3 totals 15 residues. In germline, CDR1 is MNHEY, CDR2 SVGEGT. Trimming removed 4 bases from V and 2 bases from J; junction bases left unmatched: 6. The CDR3 loop reads CASSSTGGFTDTQYF. The CDR3, as DNA: TGTGCCAGCAGTTCCACGGGGGGTTTCACAGATACGCAGTATTTT.

Here the CDR3 DNA reads TGTGCCAGCAGTGGGGAAGCGGTCAATGAGCAGTTCTTC. This sequence encodes CASSGEAVNEQFF. V is TRBV2 and J is TRBJ2-1, with D perhaps matching TRBD2 (5 bases). CDR1 is SNHLY and CDR2 is FYNNEI in the germline V gene. Between the trimmed V and J ends, which lost 4 bases and 6 bases, there was a span of 10 bases. The CDR3 is 13 amino acids.

The V gene is TRBV12-3 or TRBV12-4, the J gene TRBJ1-2; D not certain. This CDR3 comprises 12 residues. Trimming removed 1 base at V and 8 bases at J, with 8 bases between. The CDR3 nucleotides are TGTGCCAGCAGTTTAGACCCCGGGGGCTACACCTTC. As protein: CASSLDPGGYTF.

This clone appeared a single time. J is TRBJ1-3 and V is TRBV7-2; 8 bases align to TRBD1. Germline V gene lookup returns CDR1 SGHTA and CDR2 FQGNSA. V trimming: 5 bases; J trimming: 4 bases; junction bases outside the gene matches: 10. CDR3 length equals 16 residues. CDR3 sequence: CASSEGTGARGNTIYF. The CDR3, as DNA: TGTGCCAGCAGCGAAGGGACAGGTGCCCGGGGAAACACCATATATTTT.

The V gene is TRBV12-3 or TRBV12-4, the J gene TRBJ1-5; a possible D gene is TRBD1 (6 bases). The length of the CDR3 is 13 residues. V dropped 7 bases and J dropped 3 bases, with 10 bases sitting between them. The CDR3 nucleotides read TGTGCCAGCACCGGACAGTACAATCAGCCCCAGCATTTT. Amino acid sequence: CASTGQYNQPQHF.

In its sample, this clone was seen once. V is TRBV29-1 and J is TRBJ1-5, with TRBD1 matching 10 bases. The V gene end was trimmed by 6 bases and the J gene end by 3 bases; junction bases not matched to a gene: 5. Germline values: CDR1 SQVTM, CDR2 ANQGSEA. The CDR3 is 14 amino acids. The CDR3 nucleotides are TGCAGCGTCCGGACAGGGGGTAACAATCAGCCCCAGCATTTT. Amino acids: CSVRTGGNNQPQHF.

The chain employs TRBV19 and TRBJ2-1; 11 bases map to TRBD2. The CDR3 is 20 amino acids. Germline V lookup: CDR1 LNHDA, CDR2 SQIVND (reference sequence). The V gene end was trimmed by 6 bases and the J gene end by 3 bases; junction bases not matched to a gene: 19. The CDR3 protein is CASRDRLAGGVMTSYNEQFF. In DNA, the CDR3 is TGTGCCAGTAGGGACAGGCTAGCGGGAGGTGTGATGACGAGCTACAATGAGCAGTTCTTC.

This chain joins TRBV5-1 and TRBJ1-1; D gene unclear. V shed 4 bases and J shed 3 bases, with 16 bases lying between them. Germline CDR1 SGHRS, CDR2 YFSETQ. The CDR3 length is 15 residues. The CDR3 loop reads CASSEDREAHTEAFF. CDR3 coding DNA: TGCGCCAGCAGCGAAGACCGGGAGGCCCACACTGAAGCTTTCTTT.

This clone occurred once. V and J are TRBV2 and TRBJ2-1, with unresolved D. Trimming left V 5 bases short and J 5 bases short, with 16 bases between. The germline CDR1 and CDR2 sequences are SNHLY and FYNNEI. The CDR3 totals 15 residues. The CDR3, as DNA: TGTGCCAGCAGTTCTTCCTTTGACTTTGACAATGAGCAGTTCTTC. Translation gives CASSSSFDFDNEQFF.

This clone has just one count. This rearrangement joins TRBV15 to TRBJ2-7, with TRBD1 matching 8 bases. CDR3 length equals 14 residues. J gave up 4 bases and V 1 base, and 3 bases lay outside the gene matches. Germline lookup yields CDR1 LNHNV and CDR2 YYDKDF (reference sequence). This CDR3 is CATSRGTGSYEQYF. CDR3 in DNA: TGTGCCACCAGCAGAGGGACAGGGAGTTACGAGCAGTACTTC. Full variable domain (remainder filled in from reference TRBV15 and TRBJ2-7): DAMVIQNPRYQVTQFGKPVTLSCSQTLNHNVMYWYQQKSSQAPKLLFHYYDKDFNNEADTPDNFQSRRPNTSFCFLDIRSPGLGDTAMYLCATSRGTGSYEQYFGPGTRLTVT.

The V gene is TRBV6-1, the J gene TRBJ1-5; D perhaps matches TRBD1 (5 bases). Trimming removed 6 bases at V and 4 bases at J, with 16 bases between. The V gene's germline CDR1 is MNHNS and CDR2 SASEGT. This CDR3 contains 15 residues. The CDR3 DNA sequence: TGTGCCAGCAGGGGGACGGCGGAGGGGAATCAGCCCCAGCATTTT. Translated, it gives CASRGTAEGNQPQHF.

The genes are TRBV6-2 or TRBV6-3 and TRBJ2-2, with unresolved D. The CDR3 contains 15 residues. V lost 2 bases and J 5 bases, leaving 12 bases between the germline ends. Germline CDR1 and CDR2: MNHEY and SVGEGT. The CDR3 DNA is TGTGCCAGCAGTTACCTAGAAGCGTCAACCGGGGAGCTGTTTTTT. Its translation is CASSYLEASTGELFF.

As DNA, the CDR3 is TGCAGTGCTAGTTTCAGGACTAACTATGGCTACACCTTC. It encodes CSASFRTNYGYTF. The chain uses TRBV20-1 and TRBJ1-2; D is undetermined. V lost 3 bases and J lost 0, with 8 bases in between. Germline-derived CDR1 and CDR2 are DFQATT and SNEGSKA (reference sequence). The CDR3 length is 13 residues.

The CDR3 region has the DNA TGTGCCAGCAGTGCGGCGGGACAGGGCCTCCAGCCCCAGCATTTT. It encodes CASSAAGQGLQPQHF. The genes are TRBV25-1 and TRBJ1-5, with 9 nucleotides matching TRBD1. Germline-derived CDR1 and CDR2 are MGHDK and SYGVNS. V trimming: 4 bases; J trimming: 7 bases; junction bases outside the gene matches: 8. The CDR3 has 15 amino acids.

The V gene is TRBV30, the J gene TRBJ1-6; D gene uncertain. Germline loops: CDR1 GTSNPN, CDR2 SVGIG (reference sequence). The CDR3 loop spans 14 amino acids. V was shortened by 4 bases and J by 7 bases, with 14 bases between the two germline ends. The CDR3 loop reads CAWTVAQLNSPLHF. Written as DNA, the CDR3 is TGTGCCTGGACTGTCGCACAGCTCAATTCACCCCTCCACTTT.